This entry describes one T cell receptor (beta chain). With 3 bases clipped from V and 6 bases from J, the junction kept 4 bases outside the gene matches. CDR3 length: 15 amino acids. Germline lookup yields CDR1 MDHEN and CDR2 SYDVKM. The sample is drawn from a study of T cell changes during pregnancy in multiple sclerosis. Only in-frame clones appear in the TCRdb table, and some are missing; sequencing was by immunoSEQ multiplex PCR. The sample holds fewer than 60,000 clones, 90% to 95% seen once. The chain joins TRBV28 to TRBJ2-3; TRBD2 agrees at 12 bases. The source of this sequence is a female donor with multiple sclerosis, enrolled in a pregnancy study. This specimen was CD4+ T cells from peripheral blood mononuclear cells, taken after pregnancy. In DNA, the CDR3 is TGTGCCAGCAGTTTCCTAGCGGGAGGGCTGGATACGCAGTATTTT. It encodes CASSFLAGGLDTQYF.